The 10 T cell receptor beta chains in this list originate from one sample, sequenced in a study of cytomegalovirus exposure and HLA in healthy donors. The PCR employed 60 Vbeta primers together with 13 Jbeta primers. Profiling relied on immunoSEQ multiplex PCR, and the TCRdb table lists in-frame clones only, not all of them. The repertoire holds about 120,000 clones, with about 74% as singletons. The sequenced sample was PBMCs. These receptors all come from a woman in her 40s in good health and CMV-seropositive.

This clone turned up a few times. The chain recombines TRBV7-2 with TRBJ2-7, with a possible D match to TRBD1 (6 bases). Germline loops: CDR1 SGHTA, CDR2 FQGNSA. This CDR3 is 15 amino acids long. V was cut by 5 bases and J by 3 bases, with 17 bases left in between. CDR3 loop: CASSPQGSGFYEQYF. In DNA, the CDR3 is TGTGCCAGCAGCCCCCAGGGGAGTGGGTTCTACGAGCAGTACTTC. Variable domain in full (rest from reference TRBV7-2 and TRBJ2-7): GAGVSQSPSNKVTEKGKDVELRCDPISGHTALYWYRQSLGQGLEFLIYFQGNSAPDKSGLPSDRFSAERTGGSVSTLTIQRTQQEDSAVYLCASSPQGSGFYEQYFGPGTRLTVT.

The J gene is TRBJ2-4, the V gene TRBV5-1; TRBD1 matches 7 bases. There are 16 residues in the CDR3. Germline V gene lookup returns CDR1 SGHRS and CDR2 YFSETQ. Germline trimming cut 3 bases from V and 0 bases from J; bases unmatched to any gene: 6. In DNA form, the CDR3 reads TGCGCCAGCAGCTCGGGACAGCTGCTAGCCAAAAACATTCAGTACTTC. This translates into CASSSGQLLAKNIQYF.

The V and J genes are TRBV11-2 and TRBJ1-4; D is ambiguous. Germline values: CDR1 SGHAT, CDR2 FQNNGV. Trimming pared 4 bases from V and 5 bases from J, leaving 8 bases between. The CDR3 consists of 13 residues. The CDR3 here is CASSSSGNEKLFF. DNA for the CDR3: TGTGCCAGCAGCTCTTCCGGGAATGAAAAACTGTTTTTT.

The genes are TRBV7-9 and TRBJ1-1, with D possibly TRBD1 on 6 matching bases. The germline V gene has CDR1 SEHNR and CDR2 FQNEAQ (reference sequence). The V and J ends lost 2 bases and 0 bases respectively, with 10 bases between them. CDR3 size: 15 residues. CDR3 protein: CASSLQGRLNTEAFF. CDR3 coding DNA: TGTGCCAGCAGCTTACAGGGGAGATTGAACACTGAAGCTTTCTTT.

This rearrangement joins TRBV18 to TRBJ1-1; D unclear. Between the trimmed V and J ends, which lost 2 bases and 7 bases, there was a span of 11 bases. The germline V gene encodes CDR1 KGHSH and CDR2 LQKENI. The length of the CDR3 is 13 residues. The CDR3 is CASSPSVPLEAFF. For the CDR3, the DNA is TGTGCCAGCTCACCATCGGTGCCGCTTGAAGCTTTCTTT.

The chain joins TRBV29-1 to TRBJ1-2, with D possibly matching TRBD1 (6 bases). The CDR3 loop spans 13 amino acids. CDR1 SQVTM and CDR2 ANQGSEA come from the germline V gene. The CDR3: CTFWVAGVEGYTF. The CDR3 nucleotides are TGCACCTTCTGGGTGGCAGGGGTAGAGGGCTACACCTTC.

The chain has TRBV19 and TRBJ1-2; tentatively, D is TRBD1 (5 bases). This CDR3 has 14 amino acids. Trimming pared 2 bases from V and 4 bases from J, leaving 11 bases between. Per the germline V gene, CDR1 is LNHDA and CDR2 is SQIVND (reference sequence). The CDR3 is CASSIPGLIYGYTF. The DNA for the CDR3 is TGTGCCAGTAGTATACCGGGACTGATCTATGGCTACACCTTC.

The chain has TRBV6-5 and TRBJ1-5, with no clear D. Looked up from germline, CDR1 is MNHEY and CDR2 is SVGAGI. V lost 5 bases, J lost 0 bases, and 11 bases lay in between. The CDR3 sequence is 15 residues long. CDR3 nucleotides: TGTGCCAGCAGTCCGGCGGGGATTAGCAATCAGCCCCAGCATTTT. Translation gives CASSPAGISNQPQHF.

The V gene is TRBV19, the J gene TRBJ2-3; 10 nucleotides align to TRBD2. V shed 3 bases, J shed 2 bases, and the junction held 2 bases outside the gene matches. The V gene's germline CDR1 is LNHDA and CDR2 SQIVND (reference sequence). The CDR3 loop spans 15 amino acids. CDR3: CASSMLAGDTDTQYF. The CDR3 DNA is TGTGCCAGTAGTATGCTAGCGGGGGACACAGATACGCAGTATTTT.

For the CDR3, the DNA is TGTGCCAGCAGCCCAGCGGGGACCGGGACGTCGCCAGATACGCAGTATTTT. It encodes CASSPAGTGTSPDTQYF. The chain links TRBV4-2 to TRBJ2-3; 7 positions match TRBD2. The V and J ends lost 4 bases and 4 bases, in that order; junction bases with no gene match: 14. The CDR3 is made up of 17 amino acids. Germline assignment: CDR1 LGHNA and CDR2 YNFKEQ.